This TCR beta chain is from a study of T cell responses to AZD1222 COVID-19 vaccine. Study-wide points: The donors showed a predominance of white British ancestry and of females, with possible underestimation of clonal diversity.

Repertoires were generated with immunoSEQ multiplex PCR, while TCRdb's copy carries only in-frame clones and drops some. The repertoire holds about 130,000 clones, with 75% to 90% as singletons. This CDR3 is built from 15 residues. The V segment lost 8 bases and the J segment 4 bases; nucleotides outside the gene matches: 10. In germline, CDR1 is WSHSY, CDR2 SAAADI. A remark on this clone: Its specificity is not known.

Sequencing used peripheral blood, obtained on day 0 of AZD1222 vaccination. The clonotype was recovered from an adult in good health. This sequence joins TRBV10-2 and TRBJ2-1; TRBD1 aligns across 8 bases. In DNA, the CDR3 is TGCGCCAGCTCTTCACGGGACAGGTGGTACAATGAGCAGTTCTTC. Translating it yields CASSSRDRWYNEQFF.